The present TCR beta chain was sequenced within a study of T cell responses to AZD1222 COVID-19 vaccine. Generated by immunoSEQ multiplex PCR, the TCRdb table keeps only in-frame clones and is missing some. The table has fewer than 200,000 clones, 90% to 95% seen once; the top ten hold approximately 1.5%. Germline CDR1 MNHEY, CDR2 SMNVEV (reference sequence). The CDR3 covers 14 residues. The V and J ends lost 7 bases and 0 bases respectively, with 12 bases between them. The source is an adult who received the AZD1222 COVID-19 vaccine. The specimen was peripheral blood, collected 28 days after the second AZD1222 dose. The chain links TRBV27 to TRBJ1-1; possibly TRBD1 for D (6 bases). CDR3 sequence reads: CASIKDRMNTEAFF. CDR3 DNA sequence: TGTGCCAGCATCAAGGACAGAATGAACACTGAAGCTTTCTTT.